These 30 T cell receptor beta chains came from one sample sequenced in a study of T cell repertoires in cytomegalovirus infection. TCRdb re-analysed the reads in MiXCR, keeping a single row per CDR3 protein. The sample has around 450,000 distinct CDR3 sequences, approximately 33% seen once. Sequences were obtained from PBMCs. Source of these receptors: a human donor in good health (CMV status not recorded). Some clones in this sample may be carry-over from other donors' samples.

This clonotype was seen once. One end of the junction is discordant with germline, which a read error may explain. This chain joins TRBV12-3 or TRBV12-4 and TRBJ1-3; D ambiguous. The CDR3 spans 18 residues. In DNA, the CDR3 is TGTGTCAGCAGTACCTTTCTAGGGAACGACCACTCTGGAAACACCATATATTTT. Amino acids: CVSSTFLGNDHSGNTIYF.

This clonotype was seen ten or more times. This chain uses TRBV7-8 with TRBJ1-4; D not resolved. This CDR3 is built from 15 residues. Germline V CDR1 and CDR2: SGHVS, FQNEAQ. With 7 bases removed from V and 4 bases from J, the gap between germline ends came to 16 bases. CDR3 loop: CASTPVRVGNEKLFF. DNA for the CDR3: TGTGCCAGCACCCCGGTCCGGGTCGGTAATGAAAAACTGTTTTTT.

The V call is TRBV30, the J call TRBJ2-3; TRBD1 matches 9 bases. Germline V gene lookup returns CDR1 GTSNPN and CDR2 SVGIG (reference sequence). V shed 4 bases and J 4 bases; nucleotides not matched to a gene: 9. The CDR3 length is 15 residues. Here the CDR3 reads CAWTGTGMGPDTQYF. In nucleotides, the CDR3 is TGTGCCTGGACCGGGACAGGGATGGGCCCAGATACGCAGTATTTT.

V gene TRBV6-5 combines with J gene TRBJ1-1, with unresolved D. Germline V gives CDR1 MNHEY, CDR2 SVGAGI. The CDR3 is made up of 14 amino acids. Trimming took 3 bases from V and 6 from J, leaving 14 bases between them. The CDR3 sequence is CASSYLGLGSEAFF. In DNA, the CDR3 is TGTGCCAGCAGTTATTTAGGCTTGGGGTCTGAAGCTTTCTTT.

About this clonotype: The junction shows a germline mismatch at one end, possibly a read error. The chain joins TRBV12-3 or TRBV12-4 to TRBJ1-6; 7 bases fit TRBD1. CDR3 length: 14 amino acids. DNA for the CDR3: TGTGCCCGCAGTGAGACAGGGCGAGATTCACCCCTCCACTTT. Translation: CARSETGRDSPLHF.

The CDR3 loop is CASSYGLGLTDTQYF. The CDR3 DNA follows: TGTGCCAGCAGTTACGGCCTGGGACTTACAGATACGCAGTATTTT. The chain combines TRBV6-2 or TRBV6-3 with TRBJ2-3; a weak D match, TRBD2 (6 bases). Trimming pared 2 bases from V and 3 bases from J, leaving 12 bases between. The germline V gene has CDR1 MNHEY and CDR2 SVGEGT. This CDR3 is built from 15 residues.

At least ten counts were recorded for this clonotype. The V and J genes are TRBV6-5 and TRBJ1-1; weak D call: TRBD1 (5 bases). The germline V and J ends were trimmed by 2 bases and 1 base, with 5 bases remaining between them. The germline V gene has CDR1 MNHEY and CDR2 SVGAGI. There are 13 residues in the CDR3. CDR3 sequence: CASSYGQNTEAFF. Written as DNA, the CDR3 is TGTGCCAGCAGTTACGGACAGAACACTGAAGCTTTCTTT.

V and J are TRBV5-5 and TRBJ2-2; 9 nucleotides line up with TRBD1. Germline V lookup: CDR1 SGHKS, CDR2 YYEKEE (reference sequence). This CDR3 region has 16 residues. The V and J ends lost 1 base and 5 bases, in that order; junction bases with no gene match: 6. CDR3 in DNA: TGTGCCAGCAGCTTGTCTACAGGGGGCCTTACCGGGGAGCTGTTTTTT. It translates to CASSLSTGGLTGELFF.

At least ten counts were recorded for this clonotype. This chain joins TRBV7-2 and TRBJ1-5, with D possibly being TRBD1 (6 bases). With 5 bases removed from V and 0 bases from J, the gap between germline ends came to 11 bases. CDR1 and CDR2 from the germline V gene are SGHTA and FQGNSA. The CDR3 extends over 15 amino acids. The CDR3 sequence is CASSDTGYSNQPQHF. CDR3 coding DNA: TGTGCCAGCAGCGATACAGGGTATAGCAATCAGCCCCAGCATTTT.

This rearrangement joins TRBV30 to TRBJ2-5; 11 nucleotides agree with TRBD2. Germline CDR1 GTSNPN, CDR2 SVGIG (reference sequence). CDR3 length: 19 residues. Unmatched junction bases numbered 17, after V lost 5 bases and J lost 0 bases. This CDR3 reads CAWGSHRLAGPLYQETQYF. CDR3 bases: TGTGCCTGGGGGTCTCACCGACTAGCGGGGCCCCTTTACCAAGAGACCCAGTACTTC.

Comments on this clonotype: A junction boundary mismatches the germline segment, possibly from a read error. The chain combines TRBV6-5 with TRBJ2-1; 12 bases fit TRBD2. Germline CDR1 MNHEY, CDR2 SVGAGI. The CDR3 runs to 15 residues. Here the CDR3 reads CASRLAGGAYNEKFF. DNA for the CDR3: TGTGCCAGCAGGCTAGCGGGGGGGGCGTACAATGAGAAGTTCTTC.

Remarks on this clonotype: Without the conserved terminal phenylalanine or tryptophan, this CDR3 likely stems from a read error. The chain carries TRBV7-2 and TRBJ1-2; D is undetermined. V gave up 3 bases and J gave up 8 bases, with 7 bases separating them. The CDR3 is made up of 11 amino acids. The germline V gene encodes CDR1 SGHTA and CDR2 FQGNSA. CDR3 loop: CASSFVAGYTL. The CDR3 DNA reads TGTGCCAGCAGCTTCGTGGCGGGCTACACCTTG.

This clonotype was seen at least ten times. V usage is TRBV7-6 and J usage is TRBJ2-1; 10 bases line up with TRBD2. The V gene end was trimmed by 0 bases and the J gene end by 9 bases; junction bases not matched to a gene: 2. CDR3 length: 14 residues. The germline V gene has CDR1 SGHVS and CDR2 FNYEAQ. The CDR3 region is CASSLASGGPEQFF. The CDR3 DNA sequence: TGTGCCAGCAGCTTAGCTAGCGGGGGGCCTGAGCAGTTCTTC.

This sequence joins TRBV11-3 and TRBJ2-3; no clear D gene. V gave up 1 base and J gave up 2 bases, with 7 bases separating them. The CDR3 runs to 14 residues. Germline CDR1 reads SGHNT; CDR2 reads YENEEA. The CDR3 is CASSLAPNTDTQYF. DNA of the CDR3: TGTGCCAGCAGCTTAGCCCCTAACACAGATACGCAGTATTTT.

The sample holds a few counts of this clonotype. The CDR3 loop is CASSSQSRVQETQYF. CDR3 DNA sequence: TGTGCCAGCAGCTCCCAATCGCGAGTCCAAGAGACCCAGTACTTC. This chain uses TRBV11-2 with TRBJ2-5; the D is unclear. CDR1 is SGHAT, CDR2 FQNNGV, per germline. V lost 4 bases and J 1 base, leaving 13 bases between the germline ends. The CDR3 runs 15 residues. The full variable domain, with the rest looked up from reference TRBV11-2 and TRBJ2-5, is EAGVAQSPRYKIIEKRQSVAFWCNPISGHATLYWYQQILGQGPKLLIQFQNNGVVDDSQLPKDRFSAERLKGVDSTLKIQPAKLEDSAVYLCASSSQSRVQETQYFGPGTRLLVL.

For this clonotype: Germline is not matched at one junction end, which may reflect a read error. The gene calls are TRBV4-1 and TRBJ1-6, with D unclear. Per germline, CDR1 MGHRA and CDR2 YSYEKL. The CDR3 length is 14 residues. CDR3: CASSVSTPGSPLHF. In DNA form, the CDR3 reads TGTGCCAGCAGCGTATCGACTCCCGGCTCACCCCTCCACTTT.

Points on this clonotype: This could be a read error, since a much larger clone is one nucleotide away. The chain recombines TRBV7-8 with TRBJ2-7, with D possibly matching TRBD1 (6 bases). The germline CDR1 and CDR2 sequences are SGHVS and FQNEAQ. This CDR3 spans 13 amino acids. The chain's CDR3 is CDSSLSGVGEQYF. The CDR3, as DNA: TGTGACAGCAGCTTATCAGGGGTTGGCGAGCAGTACTTC.

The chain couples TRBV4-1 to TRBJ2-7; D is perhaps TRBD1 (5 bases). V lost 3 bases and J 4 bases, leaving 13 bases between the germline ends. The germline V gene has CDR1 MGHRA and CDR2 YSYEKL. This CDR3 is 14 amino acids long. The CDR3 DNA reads TGCGCCAGCAGCCAGGTTGCAGGGAAATACGAGCAGTACTTC. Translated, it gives CASSQVAGKYEQYF.

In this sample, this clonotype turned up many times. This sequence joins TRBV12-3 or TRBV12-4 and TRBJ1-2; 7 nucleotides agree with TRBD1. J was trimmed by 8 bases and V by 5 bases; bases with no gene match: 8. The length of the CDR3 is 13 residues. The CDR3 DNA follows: TGTGCCAGCAGTAACCCTGGACAGGCAGGCTACACCTTC. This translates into CASSNPGQAGYTF.

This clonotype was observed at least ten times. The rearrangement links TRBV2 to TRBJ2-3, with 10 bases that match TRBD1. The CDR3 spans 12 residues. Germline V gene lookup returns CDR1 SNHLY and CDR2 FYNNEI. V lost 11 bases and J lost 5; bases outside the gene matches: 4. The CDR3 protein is CASGDRGDTQYF. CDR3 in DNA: TGTGCCTCTGGGGACAGGGGAGATACGCAGTATTTT.

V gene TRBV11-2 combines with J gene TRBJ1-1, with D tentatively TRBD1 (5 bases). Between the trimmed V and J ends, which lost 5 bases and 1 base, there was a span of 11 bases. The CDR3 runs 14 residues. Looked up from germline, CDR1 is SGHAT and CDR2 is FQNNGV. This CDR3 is CASSPATENTEAFF. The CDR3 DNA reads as TGTGCCAGCAGCCCCGCGACAGAGAACACTGAAGCTTTCTTT.

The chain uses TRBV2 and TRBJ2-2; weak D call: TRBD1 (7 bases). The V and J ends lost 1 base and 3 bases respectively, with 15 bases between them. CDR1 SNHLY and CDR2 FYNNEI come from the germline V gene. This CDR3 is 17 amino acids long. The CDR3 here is CASSEGGQGGHTGELFF. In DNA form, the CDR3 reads TGTGCCAGCAGTGAAGGGGGGCAGGGGGGACACACCGGGGAGCTGTTTTTT.

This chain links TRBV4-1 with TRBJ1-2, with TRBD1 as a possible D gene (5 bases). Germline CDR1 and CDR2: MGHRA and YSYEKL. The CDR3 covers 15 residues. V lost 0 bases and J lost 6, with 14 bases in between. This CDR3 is CASSQDRAGPDGYTF. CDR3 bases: TGCGCCAGCAGCCAAGATCGGGCGGGGCCCGATGGCTACACCTTC.

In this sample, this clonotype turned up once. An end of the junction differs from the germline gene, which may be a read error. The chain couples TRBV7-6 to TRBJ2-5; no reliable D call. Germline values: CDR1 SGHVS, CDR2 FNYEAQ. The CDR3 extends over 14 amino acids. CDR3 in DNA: TGTTCCAGCAGCTCAGTGAAAGGGTGGGATACCCAGTACTTC. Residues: CSSSSVKGWDTQYF.

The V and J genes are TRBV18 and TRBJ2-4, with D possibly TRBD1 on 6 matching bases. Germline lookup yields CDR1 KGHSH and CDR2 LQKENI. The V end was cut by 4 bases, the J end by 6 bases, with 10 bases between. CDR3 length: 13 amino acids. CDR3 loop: CASSRDTTNIQYF. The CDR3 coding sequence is TGTGCCAGCTCACGGGACACAACAAACATTCAGTACTTC. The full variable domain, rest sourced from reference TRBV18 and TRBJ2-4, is NAGVMQNPRHLVRRRGQEARLRCSPMKGHSHVYWYRQLPEEGLKFMVYLQKENIIDESGMPKERFSAEFPKEGPSILRIQQVVRGDSAAYFCASSRDTTNIQYFGAGTRLSVL.

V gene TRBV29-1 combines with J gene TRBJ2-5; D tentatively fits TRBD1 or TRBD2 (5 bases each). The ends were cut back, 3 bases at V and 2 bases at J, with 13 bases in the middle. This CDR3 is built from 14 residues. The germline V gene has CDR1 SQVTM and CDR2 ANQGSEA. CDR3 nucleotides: TGCAGCGTTGAGTGGAATGGGGGTCAAGAGACCCAGTACTTC. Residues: CSVEWNGGQETQYF.

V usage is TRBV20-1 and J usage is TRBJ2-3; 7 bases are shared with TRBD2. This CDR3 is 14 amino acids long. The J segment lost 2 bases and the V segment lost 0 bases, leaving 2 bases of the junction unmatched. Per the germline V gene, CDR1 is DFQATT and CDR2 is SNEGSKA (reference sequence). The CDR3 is CSARELAVTDTQYF. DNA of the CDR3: TGCAGTGCTAGAGAGCTAGCGGTCACAGATACGCAGTATTTT.

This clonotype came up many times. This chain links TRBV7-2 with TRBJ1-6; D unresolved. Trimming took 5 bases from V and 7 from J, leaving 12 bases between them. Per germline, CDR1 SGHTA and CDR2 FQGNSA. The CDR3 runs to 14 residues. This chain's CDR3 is CASSPRLMNSPLHF. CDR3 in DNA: TGTGCCAGCAGCCCCCGACTGATGAATTCACCCCTCCACTTT.

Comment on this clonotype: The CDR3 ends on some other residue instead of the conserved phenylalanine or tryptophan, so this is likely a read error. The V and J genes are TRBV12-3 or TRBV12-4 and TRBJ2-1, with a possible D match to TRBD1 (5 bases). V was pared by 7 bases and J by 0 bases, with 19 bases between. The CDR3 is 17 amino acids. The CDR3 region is CASISHWTPSSYNEQFL. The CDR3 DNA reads TGTGCCAGCATCTCACACTGGACACCGAGCTCCTACAATGAGCAGTTCTTA.

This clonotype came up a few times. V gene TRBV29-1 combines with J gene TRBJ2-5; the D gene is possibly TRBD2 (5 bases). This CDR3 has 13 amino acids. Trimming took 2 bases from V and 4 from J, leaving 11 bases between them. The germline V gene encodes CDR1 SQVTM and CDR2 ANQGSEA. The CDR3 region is CSVERRERETQYF. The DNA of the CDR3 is TGCAGCGTTGAACGTAGGGAGAGAGAGACCCAGTACTTC.